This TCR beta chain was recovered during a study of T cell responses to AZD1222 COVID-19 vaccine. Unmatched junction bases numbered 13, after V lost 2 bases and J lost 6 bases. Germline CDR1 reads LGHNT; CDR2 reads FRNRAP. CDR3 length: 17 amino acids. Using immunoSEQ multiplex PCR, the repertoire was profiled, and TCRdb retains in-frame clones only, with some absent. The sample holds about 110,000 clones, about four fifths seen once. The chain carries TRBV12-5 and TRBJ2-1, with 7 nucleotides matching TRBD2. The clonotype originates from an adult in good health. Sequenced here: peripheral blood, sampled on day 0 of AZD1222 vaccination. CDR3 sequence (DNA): TGTGCTAGTGGTTTGTCTCGGACTAGGGCGGGAGTCAATGAGCAGTTCTTC. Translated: CASGLSRTRAGVNEQFF. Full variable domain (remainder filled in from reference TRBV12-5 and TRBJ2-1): DARVTQTPRHKVTEMGQEVTMRCQPILGHNTVFWYRQTMMQGLELLAYFRNRAPLDDSGMPKDRFSAEMPDATLATLKIQPSEPRDSAVYFCASGLSRTRAGVNEQFFGPGTRLTVL.